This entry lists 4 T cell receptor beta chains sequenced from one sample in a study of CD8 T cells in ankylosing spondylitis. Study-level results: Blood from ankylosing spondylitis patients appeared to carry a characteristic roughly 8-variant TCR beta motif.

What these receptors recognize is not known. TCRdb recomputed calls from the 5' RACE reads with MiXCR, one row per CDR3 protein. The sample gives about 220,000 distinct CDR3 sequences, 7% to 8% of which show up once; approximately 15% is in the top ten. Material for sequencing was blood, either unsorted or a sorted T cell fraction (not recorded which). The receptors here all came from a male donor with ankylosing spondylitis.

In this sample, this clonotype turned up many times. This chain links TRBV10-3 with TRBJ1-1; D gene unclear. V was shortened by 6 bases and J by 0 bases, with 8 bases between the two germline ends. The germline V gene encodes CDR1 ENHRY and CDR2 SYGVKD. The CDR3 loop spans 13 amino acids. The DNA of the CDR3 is TGTGCCATCAGGGAGGAAATGAACACTGAAGCTTTCTTT. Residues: CAIREEMNTEAFF.

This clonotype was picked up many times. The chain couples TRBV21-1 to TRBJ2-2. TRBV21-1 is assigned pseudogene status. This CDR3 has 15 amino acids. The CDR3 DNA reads TGTGCCAGCAGCAAAGGGACGGTCAACACCGGGGAGCTGTTTTTT. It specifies CASSKGTVNTGELFF.

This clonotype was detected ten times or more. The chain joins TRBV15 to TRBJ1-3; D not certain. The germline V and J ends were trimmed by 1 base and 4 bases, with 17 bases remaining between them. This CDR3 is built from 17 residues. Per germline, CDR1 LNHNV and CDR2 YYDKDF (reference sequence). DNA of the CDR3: TGTGCCACCAGCAGAGTTTCTAGGTCCCGCGGAGGAAACACCATATATTTT. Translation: CATSRVSRSRGGNTIYF.

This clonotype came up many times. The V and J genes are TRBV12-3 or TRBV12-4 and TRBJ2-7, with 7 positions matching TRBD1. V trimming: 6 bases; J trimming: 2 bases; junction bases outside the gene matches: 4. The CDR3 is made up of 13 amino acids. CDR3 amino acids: CASSRDSTYEQYF. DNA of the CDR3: TGTGCCAGCAGCAGGGACAGCACCTACGAGCAGTACTTC.